The sequence of this TCR beta chain was determined in a study of CD8 T cells in ankylosing spondylitis. Broader study findings: Blood from ankylosing spondylitis patients appeared to carry a characteristic eight-variant TCR beta motif. CD8+ by phenotype, disease-linked clones were relatively rare in peripheral blood. Disease-associated clones were reportedly significantly overrepresented in matched ankylosing spondylitis synovial fluid. Reactive arthritis synovial fluid and blood previously showed some of these motif variants.

Via MiXCR, TCRdb re-called the 5' RACE reads, giving one row per CDR3 protein. Among some 800,000 distinct CDR3 sequences listed, 12% were seen once. This clonotype was counted only a few times. The antigen is not known. Trimming removed 5 bases from V and 7 bases from J; junction bases left unmatched: 14. This CDR3 is 17 amino acids long. Germline CDR1 reads LNHNV; CDR2 reads YYDKDF (reference sequence). The sample taken for sequencing was blood, either unsorted or a sorted T cell fraction (not recorded which). The clonotype was recovered from a male donor with ankylosing spondylitis. The rearrangement uses TRBV15 and TRBJ2-1; the match to TRBD2 covers 10 bases. The CDR3 DNA is TGTGCCACCAGCCCCCAAATTAGCGGGGGGATGAGGAATGAGCAGTTCTTC. Translation: CATSPQISGGMRNEQFF.